The 20 T cell receptor beta chains below all came from one sample that was sequenced in a study of resident and recirculating memory T cells in vitiligo. Some clones are missing from TCRdb's copy, which holds only in-frame ones; the method was immunoSEQ multiplex PCR. Seen here are some 70,000 clones, approximately 90% observed once, and the top ten hold less than 5.5%. Sequences were obtained from blood. Receptor source: a male donor with vitiligo.

This clone was seen more than once but under ten times. The V call is TRBV6-1, the J call TRBJ2-2; D might be TRBD2 (6 bases). Germline CDR1 and CDR2: MNHNS and SASEGT. This CDR3 has 15 amino acids. Trimming left V 4 bases short and J 4 bases short, with 13 bases between. The CDR3 DNA is TGTGCCAGCAGTGTGGAGGGGTCGGGCACCGGGGAGCTGTTTTTT. It codes for CASSVEGSGTGELFF.

For the CDR3, the DNA is TGTGCCAGCAGCTTTCGCGGTTCCACCGGGGAGCTGTTTTTT. Its translation is CASSFRGSTGELFF. This chain uses TRBV7-3 with TRBJ2-2; D unclear. Germline lookup yields CDR1 SGHTA and CDR2 FQGTGA. The CDR3 has 14 residues. The V end lost 3 bases, the J end lost 4 bases, and 9 bases lay between the germline ends.

The chain recombines TRBV4-1 with TRBJ1-4; D remains unclear. The CDR3 length is 16 residues. Germline V lookup: CDR1 MGHRA, CDR2 YSYEKL. Deletions cut 0 bases from V and 11 bases from J, with 19 bases between. The CDR3: CASSQDLSTPFGKLFF. In nucleotides, the CDR3 is TGCGCCAGCAGCCAAGATCTGTCGACGCCGTTCGGGAAACTGTTTTTT.

The chain joins TRBV11-1 to TRBJ2-1; possibly TRBD2 for D (5 bases). CDR3 length: 13 amino acids. The V and J ends lost 4 bases and 10 bases respectively, with 14 bases between them. CDR1 is SGHAT, CDR2 FQDESV, per germline (reference sequence). DNA for the CDR3: TGTGCCAGCAGCTCCGCGGGCGTTTTCGAGCAGTTCTTC. Protein sequence: CASSSAGVFEQFF.

V usage is TRBV13 and J usage is TRBJ1-2; the match to TRBD1 covers 9 bases. The CDR3 contains 17 residues. Germline CDR1 and CDR2: PRHDT and FYEKMQ (reference sequence). V shed 3 bases, J shed 7 bases, and the junction held 15 bases outside the gene matches. Here the CDR3 DNA reads TGTGCCAGCAGCTTCGACCCGGGACAGGGTTTGGGTTCTGGCTACACCTTC. It encodes CASSFDPGQGLGSGYTF.

The genes are TRBV6-6 and TRBJ1-2; TRBD1 matches at 7 bases. CDR3 size: 13 residues. CDR1 is MNHNY and CDR2 is SVGAGI in the germline V gene (reference sequence). Losses at the gene ends were 5 bases for V and 4 bases for J; bases not matched to a gene: 4. The CDR3 coding sequence is TGTGCCAGCAGTCGGGGACAGCCCTATGGCTACACCTTC. It yields the protein CASSRGQPYGYTF.

This clone was counted once. This rearrangement joins TRBV6-1 to TRBJ2-5, with 8 bases aligning to TRBD1. Trimming cost V 4 bases and J 5 bases; bases outside gene matches: 15. CDR1 MNHNS and CDR2 SASEGT come from the germline V gene. This CDR3 is built from 17 residues. The CDR3, as DNA: TGTGCCAGCAGTGCTCAAAGCACGCAGGGGGCAGGTGAGACCCAGTACTTC. It is translated as CASSAQSTQGAGETQYF.

This chain connects TRBV5-8 to TRBJ1-3; D remains ambiguous. Germline V gene lookup returns CDR1 SGHTS and CDR2 YDEGEE. This CDR3 region has 12 residues. With 8 bases removed from V and 4 bases from J, the gap between germline ends came to 10 bases. CDR3 nucleotides: TGTGCCAGAGAGTCCGGGGGAAACACCATATATTTT. It encodes CARESGGNTIYF.

The genes are TRBV7-2 and TRBJ2-7; perhaps TRBD1 as D (6 bases). The CDR3 consists of 14 residues. CDR1 SGHTA and CDR2 FQGNSA come from the germline V gene. The V end was cut by 6 bases, the J end by 4 bases, with 16 bases between. CDR3: CASSPRKGVYEQYF. CDR3 sequence (DNA): TGTGCCAGCAGTCCTAGGAAGGGGGTTTACGAGCAGTACTTC.

The chain joins TRBV9 to TRBJ2-5; 8 bases agree with TRBD2. The V and J ends lost 4 bases and 1 base, in that order; junction bases with no gene match: 3. This CDR3 comprises 14 residues. The germline CDR1 and CDR2 sequences are SGDLS and YYNGEE. The CDR3 spells CASSPRGGQETQYF. In DNA, the CDR3 is TGTGCCAGCAGCCCCCGGGGGGGCCAAGAGACCCAGTACTTC.

This chain connects TRBV2 to TRBJ1-1, with 8 bases lining up with TRBD1. V trimming: 6 bases; J trimming: 1 base; junction bases outside the gene matches: 4. Looked up from germline, CDR1 is SNHLY and CDR2 is FYNNEI. The CDR3 covers 14 residues. The CDR3, as DNA: TGTGCCAGCAGCAGGGACAGGCGGAACACTGAAGCTTTCTTT. This gives the protein CASSRDRRNTEAFF.

The chain couples TRBV19 to TRBJ1-5; 8 bases align to TRBD1. Trimming removed 1 base from V and 13 bases from J; junction bases left unmatched: 0. In germline, CDR1 is LNHDA, CDR2 SQIVND (reference sequence). The CDR3 is made up of 11 amino acids. This CDR3 reads CASSIGQGQHF. For the CDR3, the DNA is TGTGCCAGTAGTATAGGACAGGGGCAGCATTTT.

The chain uses TRBV27 and TRBJ2-7; D gene uncertain. The V gene's germline CDR1 is MNHEY and CDR2 SMNVEV (reference sequence). The length of the CDR3 is 10 residues. V lost 8 bases to trimming and J lost 3 bases, with 5 bases between them. The CDR3 region has the DNA TGTGCCAGCGGCTTCTACGAGCAGTACTTC. Protein product: CASGFYEQYF.

The chain employs TRBV6-5 and TRBJ2-1; 12 bases match TRBD2. Germline V gives CDR1 MNHEY, CDR2 SVGAGI. The length of the CDR3 is 15 residues. With V trimmed by 4 bases and J by 4 bases, 2 bases remained unmatched. CDR3 in amino acids: CASSSSGGGYNEQFF. Written as DNA, the CDR3 is TGTGCCAGCAGTTCTAGCGGGGGGGGGTACAATGAGCAGTTCTTC.

This chain connects TRBV18 to TRBJ1-1, with 7 bases that match TRBD1. The ends lost 2 bases at V and 5 bases at J; junction bases unmatched: 11. The germline gives CDR1 KGHSH, CDR2 LQKENI. This CDR3 has 16 residues. CDR3 loop: CASSPFTTGVDTEAFF. DNA of the CDR3: TGTGCCAGCTCACCATTTACCACAGGGGTGGATACTGAAGCTTTCTTT.

This clone has only one observation. The rearrangement uses TRBV6-5 and TRBJ2-5, with 10 bases fitting TRBD2. This CDR3 region has 15 residues. The junction had 7 bases not matched to a gene; V was cut back by 4 bases and J by 5 bases. Germline V CDR1 and CDR2: MNHEY, SVGAGI. The DNA for the CDR3 is TGTGCCAGCAGTTTAGCGGGGGGTCAGGGGGAGACCCAGTACTTC. Its protein product is CASSLAGGQGETQYF.

The CDR3 sequence is CASSVVSGRQYF. CDR3 nucleotides: TGTGCCAGCAGTGTCGTGAGCGGTAGGCAGTATTTT. This chain links TRBV2 with TRBJ2-3; possibly TRBD2 for D (5 bases). With 4 bases removed from V and 11 bases from J, the gap between germline ends came to 13 bases. CDR3 size: 12 residues. Germline V gene data show CDR1 as SNHLY and CDR2 as FYNNEI.

The chain recombines TRBV10-3 with TRBJ2-3; the D is unclear. CDR3 size: 14 residues. The V end was cut by 5 bases, the J end by 1 base, with 10 bases between. The V gene's germline CDR1 is ENHRY and CDR2 SYGVKD. The CDR3, as DNA: TGTGCCATCAGTCCCCGAGAGGGCACAGATACGCAGTATTTT. Amino acids: CAISPREGTDTQYF.

This chain joins TRBV18 and TRBJ2-5; 13 bases line up with TRBD2. Germline V gives CDR1 KGHSH, CDR2 LQKENI. This CDR3 comprises 15 residues. The J segment lost 4 bases and the V segment lost 5 bases, leaving 4 bases of the junction unmatched. The chain's CDR3 is CASSSRLAGGETQYF. The CDR3, as DNA: TGTGCCAGCTCATCCCGACTAGCGGGGGGAGAGACCCAGTACTTC.

This clone was detected once. The chain couples TRBV13 to TRBJ2-1; 14 bases line up with TRBD2. J lost 4 bases, V lost 5 bases, and 1 base had no gene match. The germline CDR1 and CDR2 sequences are PRHDT and FYEKMQ (reference sequence). There are 15 residues in the CDR3. CDR3 DNA sequence: TGTGCCAGCAGCGGACTAGCGGGGGGTTACAATGAGCAGTTCTTC. Its protein is CASSGLAGGYNEQFF.